A single sample is the source of the 31 T cell receptor beta chains below, sequenced in a study of CXCR3-negative and CXCR3-positive naive CD8 T cells. It was by 5' RACE with UMI labels that the TRB cDNA libraries were prepared. Following a re-call of the 5' RACE reads, TCRdb has one entry per CDR3 protein and lacks DNA. This table holds tens of thousands of distinct CDR3 sequences. Sequencing was carried out using memory CD8+ T cells from blood. The source is a human donor in good health. Some clones in this sample may be carry-over from other donors' samples.

The chain recombines TRBV7-8 with TRBJ2-3; absent DNA, TCRdb's TRBD1 call cannot be checked. Germline CDR1 is SGHVS and CDR2 is FQNEAQ. The CDR3 consists of 16 residues. The CDR3 loop reads CASSLGPLGVADTQYF.

The chain combines TRBV29-1 with TRBJ2-5; TCRdb lists TRBD1, though no DNA is available to test this call. CDR1 and CDR2 from the germline V gene are SQVTM and ANQGSEA. The CDR3 is 16 residues long. CDR3 protein: CSVEGGRTGVIETQYF.

The rearrangement joins TRBV5-1 to TRBJ1-2; TCRdb names TRBD1, which stays unverified in the absence of DNA. Per germline, CDR1 SGHRS and CDR2 YFSETQ. The CDR3 consists of 19 residues. The CDR3 here is CASSSQPPGQVSTNYGYTF.

CDR3: CSEPTSGGAKVAQETQYF. The chain is built from TRBV29-1 and TRBJ2-5; TCRdb's D gene call, TRBD2, goes unchecked for lack of DNA. The CDR3 consists of 18 residues. Germline assignment: CDR1 SQVTM and CDR2 ANQGSEA.

This rearrangement joins TRBV7-9 to TRBJ1-2. The germline V gene encodes CDR1 SEHNR and CDR2 FQNEAQ (reference sequence). The CDR3 contains 16 residues. CDR3 in amino acids: CASSSTTSDSYYGYTF.

The genes are TRBV12-3 or TRBV12-4 and TRBJ2-7; the D call from TCRdb, TRBD1, cannot be confirmed without DNA. There are 14 residues in the CDR3. The CDR3 sequence: CASSGGTGAYEQYF.

This sequence joins TRBV29-1 and TRBJ2-7; TCRdb's D call, TRBD1, is unchecked because there is no DNA. This CDR3 spans 15 amino acids. The germline V gene has CDR1 SQVTM and CDR2 ANQGSEA. This chain's CDR3 is CSVEVPGAPSYEQYF.

J is TRBJ1-1 and V is TRBV29-1. The CDR3 totals 11 residues. In germline, CDR1 is SQVTM, CDR2 ANQGSEA. The CDR3 sequence is CSVGLNTEAFF.

This chain uses TRBV3-1 with TRBJ2-7. This CDR3 is built from 13 residues. Germline V lookup: CDR1 LGHDT, CDR2 YNNKEL (reference sequence). The CDR3 spells CASSQGRSDEQYF.

The chain uses TRBV20-1 and TRBJ2-5; there is no DNA to check the TCRdb D call of TRBD2. This CDR3 is 14 amino acids long. Germline V gene sequence: CDR1 DFQATT, CDR2 SNEGSKA (reference sequence). The CDR3 spells CSARNWRTSETQYF.

The chain employs TRBV29-1 and TRBJ2-7; TCRdb's D gene call, TRBD1, goes unchecked for lack of DNA. The CDR3 sequence is 14 residues long. Germline assignment: CDR1 SQVTM and CDR2 ANQGSEA. The CDR3 spells CSVEVWDRDNEQYF.

The chain carries TRBV15 and TRBJ2-1; TCRdb returns TRBD2, unconfirmable since there is no DNA. The germline V gene encodes CDR1 LNHNV and CDR2 YYDKDF (reference sequence). This CDR3 has 15 amino acids. CDR3 protein: CATSRDTSGSNEQFF.

The chain recombines TRBV3-1 with TRBJ2-6; TCRdb picks TRBD1, but there is no DNA to check that call. This CDR3 region has 17 residues. Germline CDR1 is LGHDT and CDR2 is YNNKEL (reference sequence). This CDR3 reads CASSQETGLTGANVLTF.

This sequence joins TRBV29-1 and TRBJ2-1. Germline CDR1 SQVTM, CDR2 ANQGSEA. CDR3 length: 14 residues. CDR3 in amino acids: CSVESGRAYNEQFF.

V gene TRBV4-1 combines with J gene TRBJ2-1. The CDR3 spans 13 residues. Germline-derived CDR1 and CDR2 are MGHRA and YSYEKL. CDR3 sequence: CASSGHLANEQFF.

Considering frequency, this clonotype is medium-sized. The chain couples TRBV14 to TRBJ2-7; without DNA, the TCRdb call of TRBD1 cannot be checked. Looked up from germline, CDR1 is SGHDN and CDR2 is FVKESK. CDR3 length: 15 amino acids. The CDR3 reads CASSLSQGKAYEQYF.

The chain links TRBV7-9 to TRBJ1-1; the TRBD1 assignment by TCRdb is unverifiable without DNA. The CDR3 runs to 13 residues. Germline V gene lookup returns CDR1 SEHNR and CDR2 FQNEAQ (reference sequence). CDR3 region: CASSPPATYEAFF.

The chain couples TRBV15 to TRBJ1-2. In germline, CDR1 is LNHNV, CDR2 YYDKDF (reference sequence). The CDR3 is 16 amino acids. The chain's CDR3 is CATSIDRTGREYGYTF.

The V call is TRBV21-1, the J call TRBJ2-1. TRBV21-1 is described as a pseudogene. This CDR3 contains 17 residues. This CDR3 is CASSRRNGVSSYNEQFF.

The J gene is TRBJ2-1, the V gene TRBV29-1; lacking DNA, the TRBD2 call made by TCRdb goes unchecked. CDR1 is SQVTM and CDR2 is ANQGSEA in the germline V gene. The CDR3 loop spans 12 amino acids. The CDR3 sequence is CSVSPGGSEQFF.

This rearrangement joins TRBV29-1 to TRBJ2-1; as DNA is missing, the TRBD1 call by TCRdb cannot be tested. Germline V CDR1 and CDR2: SQVTM, ANQGSEA. The CDR3 has 14 residues. The CDR3 spells CSASGSRLYNEQFF.

By frequency, this clonotype registers medium-sized. This chain connects TRBV12-3 or TRBV12-4 to TRBJ2-2; lacking DNA, the TRBD1 call made by TCRdb goes unchecked. This CDR3 has 15 amino acids. The CDR3 reads CASRVLRDRYGELFF.

The chain carries TRBV7-9 and TRBJ2-2; TCRdb selects TRBD1, and the lack of DNA leaves this call unchecked. Germline CDR1 SEHNR, CDR2 FQNEAQ (reference sequence). CDR3 length equals 18 residues. CDR3 protein: CASSRPGTGFGNTGELFF.

The J gene is TRBJ2-7, the V gene TRBV11-1. The CDR3 runs 12 residues. Germline V lookup: CDR1 SGHAT, CDR2 FQDESV (reference sequence). CDR3 protein: CASSVSGYEQYF.

The chain employs TRBV7-6 and TRBJ2-1; TCRdb picks TRBD2, but there is no DNA to check that call. Germline CDR1 SGHVS, CDR2 FNYEAQ. This CDR3 comprises 15 residues. The CDR3 sequence: CASSFQREGRYEQFF. Filled out from reference TRBV7-6 and TRBJ2-1, the complete variable domain reads GAGVSQSPRYKVTKRGQDVALRCDPISGHVSLYWYRQALGQGPEFLTYFNYEAQQDKSGLPNDRFSAERPEGSISTLTIQRTEQRDSAMYRCASSFQREGRYEQFFGPGTRLTVL.

The rearrangement links TRBV5-5 to TRBJ2-3; TCRdb outputs TRBD2, but without DNA this stays unchecked. CDR3 length equals 13 residues. Germline-derived CDR1 and CDR2 are SGHKS and YYEKEE (reference sequence). CDR3 in amino acids: CASSTSPGDTQYF.

The V and J genes are TRBV9 and TRBJ1-2; absent DNA, TCRdb's TRBD1 call cannot be checked. Looked up from germline, CDR1 is SGDLS and CDR2 is YYNGEE. The CDR3 consists of 14 residues. CDR3: CASSVVGGNYGYTF.

CDR3 amino acids: CASSLGQVISFEQYF. The chain has TRBV5-6 and TRBJ2-7. This CDR3 spans 15 amino acids. Germline V CDR1 and CDR2: SGHDT, YYEEEE.

V gene TRBV29-1 combines with J gene TRBJ1-5; checking the TCRdb D call of TRBD1 is not possible without DNA. In germline, CDR1 is SQVTM, CDR2 ANQGSEA. This CDR3 has 14 residues. CDR3 loop: CSVATGGPNQPQHF.

This chain connects TRBV20-1 to TRBJ2-7; there is no DNA to check the TCRdb D call of TRBD2. Germline V lookup: CDR1 DFQATT, CDR2 SNEGSKA (reference sequence). This CDR3 has 14 amino acids. CDR3 protein: CSARVAGRDYEQYF.

The CDR3 sequence is CASRHLRGGTADEQYF. The chain carries TRBV5-6 and TRBJ2-7; no DNA is available, so the TRBD2 call from TCRdb remains unchecked. CDR1 and CDR2 (germline): SGHDT, YYEEEE. The CDR3 is 16 amino acids.